The 24 T cell receptor beta chains in this list originate from one sample, sequenced in a study of identifying expanded T cells in peripheral blood. TCRdb's table, derived via immunoSEQ multiplex PCR, lists solely in-frame clones and lacks some. This repertoire shows 70,000 to 95,000 clones, approximately 90% found once; its top ten account for roughly 7%. The sample taken for sequencing was blood. All receptors derive from a person between 18 and 75 years old in good health.

The genes are TRBV6-6 and TRBJ2-7, with 11 bases identical to TRBD2. The V gene end was trimmed by 2 bases and the J gene end by 1 base; junction bases not matched to a gene: 4. There are 16 residues in the CDR3. Per germline, CDR1 MNHNY and CDR2 SVGAGI (reference sequence). CDR3 sequence reads: CASSYAGTSGSYEQYF. The CDR3 region has the DNA TGTGCCAGCAGTTACGCCGGGACTAGCGGATCCTACGAGCAGTACTTC.

V is TRBV5-4 and J is TRBJ1-1; the D is unclear. Germline V lookup: CDR1 SGHNT, CDR2 YYREEE (reference sequence). V dropped 1 base and J dropped 0 bases, with 1 base sitting between them. CDR3 length: 12 amino acids. CDR3 loop: CASSLLNTEAFF. CDR3 coding DNA: TGTGCCAGCAGCTTGCTGAACACTGAAGCTTTCTTT.

This rearrangement joins TRBV7-9 to TRBJ1-4, with D unclear. The CDR3 has 16 amino acids. V was pared by 5 bases and J by 1 base, with 14 bases between. CDR1 and CDR2 from the germline V gene are SEHNR and FQNEAQ (reference sequence). The CDR3 nucleotides read TGTGCCAGCAGCCCTGTTTATCTGATAACTAATGAAAAACTGTTTTTT. This gives the protein CASSPVYLITNEKLFF.

This rearrangement joins TRBV4-3 to TRBJ1-3; D is perhaps TRBD1 (5 bases). CDR3 length: 16 residues. Trimming took 0 bases from V and 1 from J, leaving 10 bases between them. CDR1 is LGHNA and CDR2 is YSLEER in the germline V gene. The CDR3 DNA follows: TGCGCCAGCAGCCAAGACATTCAGGGATCTGGAAACACCATATATTTT. Translating gives CASSQDIQGSGNTIYF.

V gene TRBV4-1 combines with J gene TRBJ1-1; D is ambiguous. V was clipped by 1 base and J by 1 base, with 10 bases between them. The germline V gene encodes CDR1 MGHRA and CDR2 YSYEKL. This CDR3 is built from 15 residues. This CDR3 is CASSQVSVRNTEAFF. For the CDR3, the DNA is TGCGCCAGCAGCCAAGTGTCAGTTAGGAACACTGAAGCTTTCTTT.

V usage is TRBV6-5 and J usage is TRBJ2-3, with no clear D. Trimming left V 2 bases short and J 0 bases short, with 9 bases between. There are 15 residues in the CDR3. Germline CDR1 is MNHEY and CDR2 is SVGAGI. CDR3 sequence: CASSYDTWSTDTQYF. In DNA form, the CDR3 reads TGTGCCAGCAGTTACGATACGTGGAGCACAGATACGCAGTATTTT.

The rearrangement links TRBV11-2 to TRBJ1-4; 8 nucleotides agree with TRBD1. Germline trimming cut 2 bases from V and 8 bases from J; bases unmatched to any gene: 10. Germline lookup yields CDR1 SGHAT and CDR2 FQNNGV. The CDR3 is 16 residues long. Written as DNA, the CDR3 is TGTGCCAGCAGCTTATTCTCAGGGGGCGTAGGGGAAAAACTGTTTTTT. Its protein is CASSLFSGGVGEKLFF.

This chain connects TRBV11-2 to TRBJ2-5, with D tentatively TRBD1 or TRBD2 (5 bases each). Trimming took off 5 bases at V and 2 bases at J, with 21 bases between the two ends. This CDR3 contains 17 residues. Looked up from germline, CDR1 is SGHAT and CDR2 is FQNNGV. The DNA of the CDR3 is TGTGCCAGCAGCCGGGGCCGGGCCCCAACCACACAAGAGACCCAGTACTTC. Its translation is CASSRGRAPTTQETQYF.

This clone appeared once. This chain uses TRBV7-9 with TRBJ1-4; D is uncertain. The ends were cut back, 1 base at V and 0 bases at J, with 9 bases in the middle. This CDR3 is built from 16 residues. In germline, CDR1 is SEHNR, CDR2 FQNEAQ (reference sequence). CDR3 protein: CASSLGAQATNEKLFF. CDR3 coding DNA: TGTGCCAGCAGCTTAGGGGCCCAAGCAACTAATGAAAAACTGTTTTTT.

J is TRBJ1-1 and V is TRBV4-2; D is uncertain. Trimming shortened V by 1 base and J by 4 bases, and 7 bases separated the two germline ends. Per the germline V gene, CDR1 is LGHNA and CDR2 is YNFKEQ. The CDR3 is 13 residues long. The CDR3 sequence is CASSQGHRTEAFF. The CDR3, as DNA: TGTGCCAGCAGCCAAGGACATCGCACTGAAGCTTTCTTT.

This clone was seen once. V gene TRBV19 combines with J gene TRBJ2-4; D possibly corresponds to TRBD2 (6 bases). Germline V lookup: CDR1 LNHDA, CDR2 SQIVND (reference sequence). Trimming pared 5 bases from V and 10 bases from J, leaving 12 bases between. The CDR3 is made up of 12 amino acids. CDR3 region: CASSAGRGIQYF. The CDR3, as DNA: TGTGCCAGTAGTGCGGGACGCGGGATTCAGTACTTC.

V usage is TRBV6-5 and J usage is TRBJ2-1; D possibly corresponds to TRBD2 (5 bases). Germline-derived CDR1 and CDR2 are MNHEY and SVGAGI. The CDR3 spans 14 residues. Between the trimmed V and J ends, which lost 8 bases and 11 bases, there was a span of 22 bases. The CDR3 reads CASFTRLGERQQFF. The CDR3 DNA is TGTGCCAGCTTCACTAGACTGGGTGAAAGGCAGCAGTTCTTC.

The V and J genes are TRBV5-6 and TRBJ1-5; D is possibly TRBD1 (6 bases). The V gene lost 2 bases and the J gene lost 3 bases, with 12 bases spanning the gap. The CDR3 is 15 residues long. The V gene's germline CDR1 is SGHDT and CDR2 YYEEEE. Written as DNA, the CDR3 is TGTGCCAGCAGCTTTAGGTCAGGGGCCAATCAGCCCCAGCATTTT. It encodes CASSFRSGANQPQHF.

The rearrangement joins TRBV6-1 to TRBJ1-3; D not certain. The CDR3 is 13 amino acids. CDR1 is MNHNS, CDR2 SASEGT, per germline. Trimming cost V 7 bases and J 1 base, with 8 bases left between them. In DNA, the CDR3 is TGTGCCAGCAAGGAACCTTCTGGAAACACCATATATTTT. This codes for CASKEPSGNTIYF.

The chain carries TRBV30 and TRBJ2-2, with 9 bases identical to TRBD1. The CDR3 is made up of 16 amino acids. The V and J ends lost 4 bases and 1 base, in that order; junction bases with no gene match: 7. CDR1 and CDR2 (germline): GTSNPN, SVGIG (reference sequence). The DNA of the CDR3 is TGTGCCTGGAAGGATCCGGGACAGGGGAACACCGGGGAGCTGTTTTTT. Translating it yields CAWKDPGQGNTGELFF.

The V and J genes are TRBV27 and TRBJ1-2, with 8 positions matching TRBD1. J lost 5 bases, V lost 3 bases, and 8 bases had no gene match. From germline, CDR1 is MNHEY and CDR2 SMNVEV (reference sequence). This CDR3 is 15 amino acids long. The CDR3 loop reads CASSLARDRKYGYTF. The CDR3 DNA reads as TGTGCCAGCAGTTTGGCGCGGGACAGGAAATATGGCTACACCTTC.

A few counts support this clone. J is TRBJ1-5 and V is TRBV10-3; no clear D gene. The CDR3 consists of 16 residues. The germline V gene encodes CDR1 ENHRY and CDR2 SYGVKD. The germline V and J ends were trimmed by 8 bases and 3 bases, with 20 bases remaining between them. For the CDR3, the DNA is TGTGCCATCCAGGATGGCAGGCTCCCTTTCAATCAGCCCCAGCATTTT. Its protein product is CAIQDGRLPFNQPQHF.

The chain has TRBV5-1 and TRBJ1-4; no definite D call. CDR3 length: 14 amino acids. Trimming shortened V by 4 bases and J by 4 bases, and 11 bases separated the two germline ends. The V gene's germline CDR1 is SGHRS and CDR2 YFSETQ. CDR3 nucleotides: TGCGCCAGCAGCCAGACGGCGCATAATGAAAAACTGTTTTTT. This codes for CASSQTAHNEKLFF.

The J gene is TRBJ1-1, the V gene TRBV5-4, with D possibly matching TRBD1 (6 bases). V was pared by 0 bases and J by 1 base, with 13 bases between. This CDR3 has 16 residues. Looked up from germline, CDR1 is SGHNT and CDR2 is YYREEE (reference sequence). CDR3 sequence (DNA): TGTGCCAGCAGCTTGGGGGTCTGGACAGCGAACACTGAAGCTTTCTTT. Its protein is CASSLGVWTANTEAFF.

This chain links TRBV11-3 with TRBJ1-1; D is ambiguous. Germline assignment: CDR1 SGHNT and CDR2 YENEEA. Trimming removed 5 bases at V and 5 bases at J, with 15 bases between. CDR3 size: 14 residues. The CDR3 DNA reads as TGTGCCAGCAGCCCCCGACCCGGGGAGACTGAAGCTTTCTTT. Residues: CASSPRPGETEAFF.

The chain couples TRBV6-6 to TRBJ2-7; D possibly corresponds to TRBD1 (6 bases). This CDR3 has 16 amino acids. Germline lookup yields CDR1 MNHNY and CDR2 SVGAGI (reference sequence). Trimming cost V 4 bases and J 9 bases, with 25 bases left between them. The CDR3 bases are TGTGCCAGCAGTTTCCACAGGGCGGCTCCGACTGGGGGGCAGTACTTC. This gives the protein CASSFHRAAPTGGQYF.

The chain employs TRBV5-1 and TRBJ1-2; possibly TRBD1 for D (5 bases). V lost 3 bases and J lost 8, with 17 bases in between. Germline assignment: CDR1 SGHRS and CDR2 YFSETQ. This CDR3 region has 14 residues. The DNA for the CDR3 is TGCGCCAGCAGCTCGTCGGACGGGACCTTGGGCTACACCTTC. Amino acids: CASSSSDGTLGYTF.

The rearrangement links TRBV5-4 to TRBJ2-1; TRBD1 matches at 9 bases. The CDR3 covers 15 residues. Trimming cost V 0 bases and J 8 bases; bases outside gene matches: 6. The germline CDR1 and CDR2 sequences are SGHNT and YYREEE (reference sequence). The CDR3: CASSLAGQGRDEQFF. CDR3 nucleotides: TGTGCCAGCAGCTTGGCCGGACAGGGGCGCGATGAGCAGTTCTTC.

The chain recombines TRBV9 with TRBJ1-2, with D unresolved. Trimming pared 0 bases from V and 4 bases from J, leaving 13 bases between. In germline, CDR1 is SGDLS, CDR2 YYNGEE. The CDR3 has 15 amino acids. The CDR3 nucleotides read TGTGCCAGCAGCGTAGACCCCGACGGAGGCTATGGCTACACCTTC. Amino acid sequence: CASSVDPDGGYGYTF.